These 27 T cell receptor beta chains were sequenced from one sample in a study of graft-versus-host responses after intestinal transplantation listed by TCRdb under 2021. The protocol used for the library was the immunoSEQ multiplex PCR assay. TCRdb stores this immuneACCESS table with in-frame sequences only. Part of the clones is absent; in the studies checked, under half of the shortfall reflects unresolved V genes, and no reason is known for the rest. The sample table lists 41,000 or so clones, 95% of them with a count of one. The top ten hold roughly 0.52% of the sample. Read against the paper, the sample's time point label means: cells obtained before transplantation from donor or recipient. Their antigens are not known. The specimen was unstimulated CD8+ T cells sorted from spleen or lymph node cells, collected before transplant. The source is a human donor who was the organ donor for an intestinal transplant.

This clone is a singleton in its sample. The rearrangement links TRBV4-1 to TRBJ1-6; perhaps TRBD1 as D (5 bases). CDR1 MGHRA and CDR2 YSYEKL come from the germline V gene. There are 18 residues in the CDR3. Trimming took 0 bases from V and 3 from J, leaving 15 bases between them. The CDR3 region is CASSQEGARGGYNSPLHF. CDR3 in DNA: TGCGCCAGCAGCCAAGAGGGTGCAAGGGGCGGCTATAATTCACCCCTCCACTTT.

The chain joins TRBV7-9 to TRBJ1-2; the D is unclear. The CDR3 has 14 amino acids. Germline values: CDR1 SEHNR, CDR2 FQNEAQ (reference sequence). V lost 1 base and J lost 5, with 11 bases in between. CDR3: CASSLVDGTYGYTF. The CDR3 DNA sequence: TGTGCCAGCAGCTTAGTCGACGGCACATATGGCTACACCTTC.

This chain links TRBV6-1 with TRBJ2-3; TRBD1 matches 11 bases. The CDR3 consists of 14 residues. The V and J ends lost 4 bases and 4 bases, in that order; junction bases with no gene match: 1. Germline V gene sequence: CDR1 MNHNS, CDR2 SASEGT. The DNA for the CDR3 is TGTGCCAGCAGTGGGACAGGGGGCGCAGATACGCAGTATTTT. It specifies CASSGTGGADTQYF.

This chain connects TRBV6-5 to TRBJ1-2, with D unresolved. Germline assignment: CDR1 MNHEY and CDR2 SVGAGI. V was pared by 0 bases and J by 4 bases, with 9 bases between. CDR3 length equals 14 residues. The CDR3 loop reads CASSYSPLGYGYTF. As DNA, the CDR3 is TGTGCCAGCAGTTACTCCCCACTCGGCTATGGCTACACCTTC.

The CDR3 region has the DNA TGTGCCAGCAGCACCCGACAGGGTCATCGCACAGATACGCAGTATTTT. Amino acid sequence: CASSTRQGHRTDTQYF. The J gene is TRBJ2-3, the V gene TRBV9; 7 bases fit TRBD1. CDR1 is SGDLS, CDR2 YYNGEE, per germline. The CDR3 is 16 amino acids. V lost 4 bases and J lost 1; bases outside the gene matches: 9.

V gene TRBV7-9 combines with J gene TRBJ2-7; 7 nucleotides match TRBD2. Germline CDR1 SEHNR, CDR2 FQNEAQ (reference sequence). V was clipped by 4 bases and J by 0 bases; unmatched bases: 6. The CDR3 is made up of 15 amino acids. The chain's CDR3 is CASSSGLGDSYEQYF. The DNA of the CDR3 is TGTGCCAGCAGCTCTGGACTAGGTGACTCCTACGAGCAGTACTTC.

The rearrangement joins TRBV5-5 to TRBJ2-5; D not certain. V was trimmed by 7 bases and J by 1 base, leaving 8 bases between them. Germline assignment: CDR1 SGHKS and CDR2 YYEKEE (reference sequence). The CDR3 covers 12 residues. The DNA of the CDR3 is TGTGCCAGCGCCTGGATCCAAGAGACCCAGTACTTC. This encodes CASAWIQETQYF.

CDR3 coding DNA: TGTGCCAGCTCACCACCGTCCGCTCGGGGCTACGAGCAGTACTTC. Protein product: CASSPPSARGYEQYF. This chain joins TRBV18 and TRBJ2-7; TRBD2 might be the D (5 bases). CDR3 length: 15 residues. Germline V gene lookup returns CDR1 KGHSH and CDR2 LQKENI. V was trimmed by 0 bases and J by 3 bases, leaving 12 bases between them.

The chain employs TRBV7-2 and TRBJ2-7; 9 nucleotides match TRBD2. CDR3 length equals 16 residues. The junction had 11 bases not matched to a gene; V was cut back by 5 bases and J by 3 bases. Germline V gene lookup returns CDR1 SGHTA and CDR2 FQGNSA. The CDR3 reads CASSPHPAGGLYEQYF. DNA of the CDR3: TGTGCCAGCAGCCCCCACCCAGCGGGGGGACTCTACGAGCAGTACTTC.

This chain connects TRBV4-3 to TRBJ1-1, with a weak D call TRBD1 (5 bases). Trimming pared 0 bases from V and 0 bases from J, leaving 5 bases between. Germline lookup yields CDR1 LGHNA and CDR2 YSLEER. This CDR3 has 14 amino acids. CDR3 amino acids: CASSQDRVNTEAFF. CDR3 in DNA: TGCGCCAGCAGCCAAGACAGGGTGAACACTGAAGCTTTCTTT.

V is TRBV2 and J is TRBJ1-2; the D is unclear. The germline V gene encodes CDR1 SNHLY and CDR2 FYNNEI. The CDR3 loop spans 12 amino acids. V shed 11 bases and J shed 3 bases, with 13 bases lying between them. The CDR3: CAGLGEDYGYTF. The CDR3 DNA follows: TGTGCCGGCCTGGGAGAGGACTATGGCTACACCTTC.

The chain combines TRBV5-4 with TRBJ2-3; TRBD1 matches 7 bases. Germline loops: CDR1 SGHNT, CDR2 YYREEE (reference sequence). The CDR3 has 17 amino acids. V was pared by 2 bases and J by 0 bases, with 9 bases of the junction left unmatched. In DNA form, the CDR3 reads TGTGCCAGCAGCTTTCTAGGGGGCTTTTCTAGCACAGATACGCAGTATTTT. Protein sequence: CASSFLGGFSSTDTQYF.

This clone was seen only once. This chain uses TRBV7-8 with TRBJ1-2, with a tentative D call TRBD1 (6 bases). Trimming removed 2 bases at V and 2 bases at J, with 15 bases between. Germline V gene lookup returns CDR1 SGHVS and CDR2 FQNEAQ. The CDR3 has 16 amino acids. The CDR3 DNA is TGTGCCAGCAGCTTACAACCCTCGACAGGCAACTATGGCTACACCTTC. Residues: CASSLQPSTGNYGYTF.

A single count supports this clone. The chain combines TRBV5-1 with TRBJ2-5; D gene uncertain. Germline CDR1 is SGHRS and CDR2 is YFSETQ. V shed 0 bases and J shed 5 bases, with 11 bases lying between them. The CDR3 runs 14 residues. CDR3 sequence reads: CASSLDSAQETQYF. CDR3 DNA: TGCGCCAGCAGCTTGGACAGTGCTCAGGAGACCCAGTACTTC.

V is TRBV7-3 and J is TRBJ2-3, with 10 positions matching TRBD2. J gave up 4 bases and V 4 bases, and 2 bases lay outside the gene matches. The CDR3 has 14 residues. Germline V gene sequence: CDR1 SGHTA, CDR2 FQGTGA. The CDR3 reads CASSSGTSADTQYF. Here the CDR3 DNA reads TGTGCCAGCAGCTCCGGGACTAGCGCAGATACGCAGTATTTT. The full variable domain, with the rest looked up from reference TRBV7-3 and TRBJ2-3, is GAGVSQTPSNKVTEKGKYVELRCDPISGHTALYWYRQSLGQGPEFLIYFQGTGAADDSGLPNDRFFAVRPEGSVSTLKIQRTERGDSAVYLCASSSGTSADTQYFGPGTRLTVL.

CDR3 bases: TGCAGCGTTGGGGTATACTCCTACAATGAGCAGTTCTTC. Translated: CSVGVYSYNEQFF. The genes are TRBV29-1 and TRBJ2-1; D call uncertain. Per germline, CDR1 SQVTM and CDR2 ANQGSEA. Trimming left V 4 bases short and J 0 bases short, with 7 bases between. The CDR3 is 13 residues long.

This chain connects TRBV10-3 to TRBJ2-3; D is undetermined. V was clipped by 2 bases and J by 5 bases, with 2 bases between them. The germline V gene has CDR1 ENHRY and CDR2 SYGVKD. CDR3 length: 11 residues. In DNA, the CDR3 is TGTGCCATCAGTGAGAGAGATACGCAGTATTTT. Residues: CAISERDTQYF.

The gene calls are TRBV7-8 and TRBJ2-2, with D unclear. The CDR3 sequence is 14 residues long. V dropped 8 bases and J dropped 4 bases, with 14 bases sitting between them. Germline V lookup: CDR1 SGHVS, CDR2 FQNEAQ. Written as DNA, the CDR3 is TGTGCCAGCCGGACCCAAAGTGGCACCGGGGAGCTGTTTTTT. It translates to CASRTQSGTGELFF.

This clone was observed once. The rearrangement uses TRBV6-1 and TRBJ2-7, with a possible D match to TRBD2 (6 bases). The CDR3 consists of 14 residues. The V end lost 10 bases, the J end lost 4 bases, and 20 bases lay between the germline ends. Per the germline V gene, CDR1 is MNHNS and CDR2 is SASEGT. The CDR3 loop is CATPLMEGGYEQYF. DNA for the CDR3: TGTGCCACCCCTTTGATGGAGGGAGGTTACGAGCAGTACTTC.

The chain carries TRBV4-3 and TRBJ2-7, with no clear D. CDR1 LGHNA and CDR2 YSLEER come from the germline V gene. V lost 0 bases to trimming and J lost 4 bases, with 7 bases between them. The CDR3 spans 13 residues. The CDR3 nucleotides read TGCGCCAGCAGCCAAGAACCAGAGTACGAGCAGTACTTC. It is translated as CASSQEPEYEQYF.

The chain combines TRBV4-3 with TRBJ2-7; D is perhaps TRBD2 (6 bases). With 4 bases removed from V and 2 bases from J, the gap between germline ends came to 12 bases. The CDR3 covers 14 residues. Germline values: CDR1 LGHNA, CDR2 YSLEER. The CDR3 is CASSPYAGPYEQYF. The CDR3 nucleotides are TGCGCCAGCAGCCCCTACGCGGGGCCCTACGAGCAGTACTTC.

This chain links TRBV29-1 with TRBJ2-3; D gene uncertain. The CDR3 contains 13 residues. V was clipped by 3 bases and J by 3 bases, with 10 bases between them. The germline V gene encodes CDR1 SQVTM and CDR2 ANQGSEA. CDR3 nucleotide sequence: TGCAGCGTTGATGTGGGTGGGACAGATACGCAGTATTTT. It codes for CSVDVGGTDTQYF.

This chain links TRBV6-1 with TRBJ2-5, with TRBD2 matching 7 bases. V lost 5 bases and J lost 5; bases outside the gene matches: 8. The CDR3 spans 14 residues. Germline V CDR1 and CDR2: MNHNS, SASEGT. In nucleotides, the CDR3 is TGTGCCAGCAGTCGGGACTACCTCTGGGAGACCCAGTACTTC. Its protein product is CASSRDYLWETQYF.

The rearrangement joins TRBV11-2 to TRBJ2-7; possible D gene TRBD1, 6 bases. Between the trimmed V and J ends, which lost 5 bases and 3 bases, there was a span of 11 bases. CDR1 is SGHAT and CDR2 is FQNNGV in the germline V gene. This CDR3 has 13 residues. The DNA for the CDR3 is TGTGCCAGCAGCATCTACAGGGACTACGAGCAGTACTTC. Amino acids: CASSIYRDYEQYF.

This sequence joins TRBV16 and TRBJ2-5; 7 bases agree with TRBD1. With V trimmed by 3 bases and J by 5 bases, 12 bases remained unmatched. CDR3 length equals 16 residues. The germline gives CDR1 KGHSY, CDR2 FQNENV. The CDR3, as DNA: TGTGCCAGCAGCCATTCCACGGACAGGCCCGGGGAGACCCAGTACTTC. Translation gives CASSHSTDRPGETQYF.

This CDR3 reads CASSLVGGITGELFF. CDR3 DNA sequence: TGTGCCAGCAGCTTGGTCGGGGGGATCACCGGGGAGCTGTTTTTT. This chain links TRBV5-5 with TRBJ2-2; 7 bases line up with TRBD2. The CDR3 runs 15 residues. After removal of 0 bases from V and 4 bases from J, the junction contained 3 bases not matched to a gene. CDR1 is SGHKS, CDR2 YYEKEE, per germline (reference sequence).

The genes are TRBV11-3 and TRBJ2-3; 11 nucleotides agree with TRBD2. Germline V gene sequence: CDR1 SGHNT, CDR2 YENEEA. Losses at the gene ends were 5 bases for V and 2 bases for J; bases not matched to a gene: 6. The CDR3 spans 16 residues. This chain's CDR3 is CASSVRLAGFTDTQYF. In DNA, the CDR3 is TGTGCCAGCAGCGTCAGACTAGCGGGGTTCACAGATACGCAGTATTTT.